This TCR beta chain is from a study of cytomegalovirus exposure and HLA in healthy donors. Overall study results and limits: Equally common other TCR beta chains were less clonally expanded than HLA-associated ones, a later analysis found.

PCR amplification relied on 60 Vbeta primers (plus 13 Jbeta primers). Using immunoSEQ multiplex PCR, the repertoire was profiled, and TCRdb retains in-frame clones only, with some absent. The repertoire holds under 150,000 clones, with 75% to 80% as singletons. This clone was counted once. As yet, its antigen is unknown. The source material was PBMCs. This sequence was found in a woman in her twenties or thirties in good health and CMV-seronegative.

CDR3 region: CASSSPTGTGANVLTF. The CDR3 region has the DNA TGTGCCAGCAGCTCTCCCACAGGGACTGGGGCCAACGTCCTGACTTTC. The V gene is TRBV5-4, the J gene TRBJ2-6; tentatively, D is TRBD1 (6 bases). Per the germline V gene, CDR1 is SGHNT and CDR2 is YYREEE (reference sequence). The CDR3 extends over 16 amino acids. V lost 3 bases and J lost 2, with 12 bases in between.